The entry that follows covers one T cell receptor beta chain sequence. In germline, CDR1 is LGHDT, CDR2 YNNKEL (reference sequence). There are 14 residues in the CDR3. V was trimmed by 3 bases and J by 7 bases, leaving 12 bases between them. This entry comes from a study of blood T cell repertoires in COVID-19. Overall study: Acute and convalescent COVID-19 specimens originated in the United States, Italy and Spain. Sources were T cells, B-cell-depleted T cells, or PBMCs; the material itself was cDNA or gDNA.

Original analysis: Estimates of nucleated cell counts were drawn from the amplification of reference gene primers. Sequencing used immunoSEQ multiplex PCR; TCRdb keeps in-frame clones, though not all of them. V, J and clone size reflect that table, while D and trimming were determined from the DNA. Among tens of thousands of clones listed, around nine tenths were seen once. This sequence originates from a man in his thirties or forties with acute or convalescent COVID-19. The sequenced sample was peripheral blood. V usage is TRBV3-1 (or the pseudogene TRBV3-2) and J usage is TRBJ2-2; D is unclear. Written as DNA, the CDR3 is TGTGCCAGCAGCCAGGGCAGGCCTAACGGGGAGCTGTTTTTT. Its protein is CASSQGRPNGELFF.